Presented here are 20 T cell receptor beta chains from one specimen sequenced in a study of blood T cell repertoires in COVID-19. TCRdb keeps only in-frame clones here, not all; method: immunoSEQ multiplex PCR. The data contain about 320,000 clones, roughly 89% of them singletons. Sequenced sample: peripheral blood. All receptors derive from a woman in her 30s with COVID-19, enrolled during active disease.

This sequence joins TRBV5-8 and TRBJ1-5; the D gene is possibly TRBD1 (5 bases). The CDR3 sequence is 15 residues long. Trimming cost V 0 bases and J 4 bases, with 11 bases left between them. Germline CDR1 is SGHTS and CDR2 is YDEGEE. CDR3 sequence reads: CASSLEGRGNQPQHF. The DNA of the CDR3 is TGTGCCAGCAGCTTGGAGGGTAGGGGAAATCAGCCCCAGCATTTT.

The rearrangement joins TRBV12-5 to TRBJ2-1, with 8 bases identical to TRBD1. Trimming at V came to 2 bases and at J to 3 bases, leaving 21 bases not matched to a gene. There are 21 residues in the CDR3. Germline CDR1 reads LGHNT; CDR2 reads FRNRAP. The CDR3 bases are TGTGCTAGTGGTTTGCCACAAGGGGGGACAGGAGGGCCGGGCAACTACAATGAGCAGTTCTTC. Residues: CASGLPQGGTGGPGNYNEQFF.

V usage is TRBV14 and J usage is TRBJ2-3; D is perhaps TRBD1 (5 bases). The CDR3 has 15 residues. Trimming removed 3 bases from V and 2 bases from J, with 12 bases in between. Germline V gene sequence: CDR1 SGHDN, CDR2 FVKESK. The CDR3 is CASSHQGSYTDTQYF. The CDR3 nucleotides read TGTGCCAGCAGCCACCAGGGATCGTACACAGATACGCAGTATTTT. Looking up the rest from reference TRBV14 and TRBJ2-3 gives the full variable domain: EAGVTQFPSHSVIEKGQTVTLRCDPISGHDNLYWYRRVMGKEIKFLLHFVKESKQDESGMPNNRFLAERTGGTYSTLKVQPAELEDSGVYFCASSHQGSYTDTQYFGPGTRLTVL.

The V gene is TRBV19, the J gene TRBJ2-1; 9 bases map to TRBD1. The trim removed 4 bases at V and 0 bases at J, leaving 1 base unmatched. Germline V gene data show CDR1 as LNHDA and CDR2 as SQIVND (reference sequence). CDR3 length: 15 amino acids. CDR3 in amino acids: CASSRTGDSYNEQFF. Here the CDR3 DNA reads TGTGCCAGTAGTAGGACAGGGGACTCCTACAATGAGCAGTTCTTC.

The chain links TRBV5-6 to TRBJ1-1; D call uncertain. Germline lookup yields CDR1 SGHDT and CDR2 YYEEEE. The V end lost 6 bases, the J end lost 1 base, and 10 bases lay between the germline ends. CDR3 length: 13 amino acids. The CDR3: CASTMTGNTEAFF. The CDR3 DNA reads as TGTGCCAGCACCATGACGGGGAACACTGAAGCTTTCTTT.

V and J are TRBV5-1 and TRBJ2-7, with D perhaps matching TRBD1 (6 bases). This CDR3 spans 14 amino acids. V lost 0 bases to trimming and J lost 11 bases, with 18 bases between them. Germline loops: CDR1 SGHRS, CDR2 YFSETQ. CDR3 bases: TGCGCCAGCAGCTTGGAGATATGGACAGCGGAGAAGTACTTC. Its translation is CASSLEIWTAEKYF. The full variable domain, in which reference TRBV5-1 and TRBJ2-7 provide the parts outside the CDR3, is KAGVTQTPRYLIKTRGQQVTLSCSPISGHRSVSWYQQTPGQGLQFLFEYFSETQRNKGNFPGRFSGRQFSNSRSEMNVSTLELGDSALYLCASSLEIWTAEKYFGPGTRLTVT.

The chain has TRBV10-1 and TRBJ1-1; D call uncertain. Trimming cost V 1 base and J 0 bases, with 9 bases left between them. From germline, CDR1 is WNHNN and CDR2 SYGVQD (reference sequence). The CDR3 has 15 amino acids. CDR3 sequence: CASSEFGGMNTEAFF. CDR3 in DNA: TGCGCCAGCAGTGAGTTCGGAGGGATGAACACTGAAGCTTTCTTT.

This clone was recorded a few times. The chain uses TRBV5-6 and TRBJ1-2, with unresolved D. The CDR3 has 13 residues. CDR1 SGHDT and CDR2 YYEEEE come from the germline V gene. The V and J ends lost 4 bases and 5 bases respectively, with 12 bases between them. The CDR3 is CASSHDLSYGYTF. Written as DNA, the CDR3 is TGTGCCAGCAGCCACGATCTATCTTATGGCTACACCTTC.

The rearrangement links TRBV6-2 or TRBV6-3 to TRBJ2-7, with D perhaps TRBD2 (5 bases). The CDR3 has 13 amino acids. V lost 6 bases, J lost 3 bases, and 12 bases lay in between. Per the germline V gene, CDR1 is MNHEY and CDR2 is SVGEGT. Here the CDR3 reads CASSSQTSYEQYF. As DNA, the CDR3 is TGTGCCAGCAGCTCCCAAACTAGCTACGAGCAGTACTTC.

The rearrangement links TRBV4-1 to TRBJ2-5, with D possibly being TRBD2 (5 bases). CDR1 is MGHRA and CDR2 is YSYEKL in the germline V gene. CDR3 length: 15 amino acids. Deletions cut 2 bases from V and 0 bases from J, with 10 bases between. CDR3 amino acids: CASSQTGINQETQYF. Written as DNA, the CDR3 is TGCGCCAGCAGCCAAACCGGGATCAACCAAGAGACCCAGTACTTC.

V and J are TRBV27 and TRBJ1-2; the match to TRBD1 covers 10 bases. With 6 bases clipped from V and 4 bases from J, the junction kept 11 bases outside the gene matches. The CDR3 is 16 amino acids. The germline V gene has CDR1 MNHEY and CDR2 SMNVEV (reference sequence). CDR3 in DNA: TGTGCCAGCAGAGCCGGGACAGGGGCACCGTCCTATGGCTACACCTTC. Protein: CASRAGTGAPSYGYTF.

The chain uses TRBV19 and TRBJ2-7; D might be TRBD1 (5 bases). The germline CDR1 and CDR2 sequences are LNHDA and SQIVND (reference sequence). The CDR3 is 12 amino acids. Deletions cut 5 bases from V and 6 bases from J, with 11 bases between. Here the CDR3 DNA reads TGTGCCAGTAGTCTAATGCAGGGCGAGCAGTACTTC. This encodes CASSLMQGEQYF.

The V and J genes are TRBV27 and TRBJ2-4; TRBD2 agrees at 12 bases. This CDR3 is built from 16 residues. Germline values: CDR1 MNHEY, CDR2 SMNVEV (reference sequence). Trimming cost V 3 bases and J 9 bases; bases outside gene matches: 9. The CDR3 is CASSFITSGGSSIQYF. As DNA, the CDR3 is TGTGCCAGCAGTTTTATAACTAGCGGGGGGTCTAGCATTCAGTACTTC.

The CDR3 DNA reads TGTGCCAGCAGGGGTGTCTTTCGGGGAGTGAGGGGCTACACCTTC. This translates into CASRGVFRGVRGYTF. This chain uses TRBV27 with TRBJ1-2; D gene uncertain. Germline V gives CDR1 MNHEY, CDR2 SMNVEV (reference sequence). The CDR3 is made up of 15 amino acids. The V end was cut by 6 bases, the J end by 8 bases, with 22 bases between.

The V call is TRBV27, the J call TRBJ2-7; a possible D gene is TRBD1 (5 bases). Trimming took 2 bases from V and 3 from J, leaving 5 bases between them. Germline V gene sequence: CDR1 MNHEY, CDR2 SMNVEV (reference sequence). The CDR3 is made up of 12 amino acids. This CDR3 reads CASSLDSYEQYF. The CDR3 bases are TGTGCCAGCAGTTTAGACAGCTACGAGCAGTACTTC.

The rearrangement uses TRBV4-1 and TRBJ1-5; unclear D gene. The V end was cut by 4 bases, the J end by 5 bases, with 12 bases between. The CDR3 is 14 residues long. CDR1 MGHRA and CDR2 YSYEKL come from the germline V gene. This chain's CDR3 is CASSLLTGYQPQHF. CDR3 nucleotide sequence: TGCGCCAGCAGCCTCCTAACGGGTTATCAGCCCCAGCATTTT.

This clone was counted a few times. The chain uses TRBV6-1 and TRBJ2-7; 10 bases fit TRBD2. The CDR3 is made up of 15 amino acids. The germline CDR1 and CDR2 sequences are MNHNS and SASEGT. V lost 1 base to trimming and J lost 0 bases; unmatched junction nucleotides: 0. The CDR3 nucleotides read TGTGCCAGCAGTGAAGAGCGGGGGGGCTCCTACGAGCAGTACTTC. Translation: CASSEERGGSYEQYF.

The chain joins TRBV12-2 to TRBJ1-6. TRBV12-2 is a pseudogene locus. The CDR3 loop spans 13 amino acids. CDR3 coding DNA: TGTGCAAGTCGCGAAACGGGTAGTTCACCCCTCCACTTT. It yields the protein CASRETGSSPLHF.

The chain uses TRBV5-1 and TRBJ2-2, with a weak D call TRBD1 (5 bases). The germline gives CDR1 SGHRS, CDR2 YFSETQ. CDR3 length: 16 residues. V lost 0 bases, J lost 1 base, and 10 bases lay in between. The CDR3 spells CASSLATGWNTGELFF. As DNA, the CDR3 is TGCGCCAGCAGCTTGGCCACAGGTTGGAACACCGGGGAGCTGTTTTTT.

V and J are TRBV2 and TRBJ1-2; 7 positions match TRBD1. The CDR3 has 16 amino acids. V lost 2 bases to trimming and J lost 4 bases; unmatched junction nucleotides: 10. Germline lookup yields CDR1 SNHLY and CDR2 FYNNEI. The CDR3 coding sequence is TGTGCCAGCAGTGAATCGGGACAGCTGCTATTCTATGGCTACACCTTC. As protein: CASSESGQLLFYGYTF.